Shown below are 27 T cell receptor beta chains from a single sample sequenced in a study of metastatic and nonmetastatic thyroid tumors. TCRdb re-called clones via MiXCR from the PCR reads. The sample contains 45,000 or so clones, 15% to 20% of which appear only once. No patient received treatment before thyroid surgery. Sequencing was performed on blood. The receptor source for this set is a female donor with papillary thyroid cancer or a benign thyroid nodule (not recorded which). Some clones in this sample may be carry-over from other donors' samples.

The chain links TRBV12-3 or TRBV12-4 to TRBJ2-1, with 10 bases fitting TRBD2. Germline trimming cut 6 bases from V and 3 bases from J; bases unmatched to any gene: 14. CDR3 size: 18 residues. CDR3 bases: TGTGCCAGCAGGACCAGCGGGAGGGCCTCAAGGAACTACAATGAGCAGTTCTTC. Amino acids: CASRTSGRASRNYNEQFF.

The chain has TRBV27 and TRBJ1-2; D call uncertain. Trimming left V 3 bases short and J 8 bases short, with 13 bases between. Per germline, CDR1 MNHEY and CDR2 SMNVEV (reference sequence). The CDR3 runs 13 residues. CDR3 DNA: TGTGCCAGCAGTTTCGAGTTCGCAAAAGGCTACACCTTC. It is translated as CASSFEFAKGYTF.

This clone was seen ten or more times. This chain's CDR3 is CASSIRGASNGYTF. For the CDR3, the DNA is TGTGCCAGTAGTATAAGGGGCGCGTCAAATGGCTACACCTTC. The chain links TRBV19 to TRBJ1-2; perhaps TRBD1 as D (5 bases). The CDR3 is 14 residues long. Germline V CDR1 and CDR2: LNHDA, SQIVND (reference sequence). V was cut by 2 bases and J by 6 bases, with 13 bases left in between.

This clone was counted at least ten times. V gene TRBV27 combines with J gene TRBJ2-7, with D hard to call. The CDR3 loop spans 13 amino acids. Germline V lookup: CDR1 MNHEY, CDR2 SMNVEV (reference sequence). Trimming removed 6 bases at V and 6 bases at J, with 15 bases between. This CDR3 reads CASRTHTGGEQYF. Here the CDR3 DNA reads TGTGCCAGCAGAACACATACCGGTGGCGAGCAGTACTTC.

This clone came up many times. This chain links TRBV20-1 with TRBJ1-3; 9 nucleotides agree with TRBD1. The CDR3 spans 14 residues. V gave up 3 bases and J gave up 4 bases; unmatched junction bases: 4. CDR1 DFQATT and CDR2 SNEGSKA come from the germline V gene (reference sequence). DNA for the CDR3: TGCAGTGCTAGGACAGGGGGATCCGGAAACACCATATATTTT. This translates into CSARTGGSGNTIYF.

The V call is TRBV6-2 or TRBV6-3, the J call TRBJ1-1; a possible D gene is TRBD1 (6 bases). Germline CDR1 reads MNHEY; CDR2 reads SVGEGT. The CDR3 consists of 13 residues. V gave up 10 bases and J gave up 1 base, with 13 bases separating them. The CDR3, as DNA: TGTGCCATCAGAATGGGACAGAACACTGAAGCTTTCTTT. Amino acids: CAIRMGQNTEAFF.

This clone was seen at least ten times. Distinct nucleotide sequences in the sample also encode this CDR3. The chain joins TRBV18 to TRBJ2-1; a weak D match, TRBD2 (5 bases). CDR1 is KGHSH, CDR2 LQKENI, per germline. With 2 bases removed from V and 2 bases from J, the gap between germline ends came to 10 bases. CDR3 size: 15 residues. The CDR3 bases are TGTGCCAGCTCACCAAGCGGTTCGACCTACAATGAGCAGTTCTTC. Translated: CASSPSGSTYNEQFF.

The sample holds many counts of this clone. The genes are TRBV11-2 and TRBJ1-5, with a tentative D call TRBD1 (5 bases). Per the germline V gene, CDR1 is SGHAT and CDR2 is FQNNGV. There are 13 residues in the CDR3. Trimming stripped 1 base from V and 5 bases from J, with 6 bases between. As DNA, the CDR3 is TGTGCCAGCAGCTTAGGCAGGGATCAGCCCCAGCATTTT. Translating gives CASSLGRDQPQHF.

The table lists this clone with many counts. This chain uses TRBV6-1 with TRBJ1-1, with TRBD1 matching over 9 bases. J lost 6 bases, V lost 5 bases, and 7 bases had no gene match. The CDR3 totals 14 residues. The germline CDR1 and CDR2 sequences are MNHNS and SASEGT. CDR3 protein: CASSSGQGRAEAFF. The CDR3 coding sequence is TGTGCCAGCAGTTCGGGACAGGGAAGGGCTGAAGCTTTCTTT.

This clone has more than one count but fewer than ten. The chain carries TRBV6-1 and TRBJ2-7; D uncertain. V was pared by 6 bases and J by 0 bases, with 9 bases between. The CDR3 totals 13 residues. The V gene's germline CDR1 is MNHNS and CDR2 SASEGT. The CDR3 loop reads CASRTPVSYEQYF. The DNA for the CDR3 is TGTGCCAGCAGAACACCAGTCTCCTACGAGCAGTACTTC.

This clone was observed at least ten times. The chain carries TRBV6-5 and TRBJ2-6; TRBD1 is a possible D gene (6 bases). Trimming removed 0 bases at V and 11 bases at J, with 17 bases between. The germline V gene has CDR1 MNHEY and CDR2 SVGAGI. The CDR3 totals 16 residues. The CDR3 loop reads CASSYSGTGIIDVLTF. DNA of the CDR3: TGTGCCAGCAGTTACTCAGGAACAGGGATAATTGACGTCCTGACTTTC.

With regard to this clone: A much bigger clone sits one base away, suggesting this may be a read error. The rearrangement joins TRBV6-1 to TRBJ1-1; D unresolved. Germline CDR1 is MNHNS and CDR2 is SASEGT. This CDR3 contains 12 residues. Here the CDR3 reads CASTIEFTGAFF. CDR3 DNA sequence: TGTGCCAGCACCATCGAGTTCACTGGAGCTTTCTTT.

This clone has at least ten counts. Distinct nucleotide sequences in the sample also encode this CDR3. The chain carries TRBV18 and TRBJ2-7, with D unresolved. The germline CDR1 and CDR2 sequences are KGHSH and LQKENI. Deletions cut 3 bases from V and 1 base from J, with 10 bases between. The CDR3 runs 14 residues. CDR3 protein: CASSPGSTSYEQYF. In DNA form, the CDR3 reads TGTGCCAGCTCACCGGGATCGACTTCCTACGAGCAGTACTTC.

This clone was seen many times. The chain is built from TRBV30 and TRBJ2-3; D not resolved. Trimming shortened V by 2 bases and J by 6 bases, and 6 bases separated the two germline ends. Looked up from germline, CDR1 is GTSNPN and CDR2 is SVGIG (reference sequence). This CDR3 comprises 11 residues. DNA for the CDR3: TGTGCCTGGAGTATGAAGGATACGCAGTATTTT. Protein product: CAWSMKDTQYF.

This clone was seen at least ten times. The chain is built from TRBV4-2 and TRBJ2-1; TRBD2 matches at 9 bases. The germline V gene encodes CDR1 LGHNA and CDR2 YNFKEQ. V lost 1 base and J lost 3; bases outside the gene matches: 4. There are 16 residues in the CDR3. The chain's CDR3 is CASSQAPSGNYNEQFF. The CDR3 region has the DNA TGTGCCAGCAGCCAAGCTCCTAGCGGGAACTACAATGAGCAGTTCTTC.

This clone has ten or more counts. The rearrangement links TRBV19 to TRBJ1-1; TRBD1 might be the D (5 bases). V was pared by 3 bases and J by 5 bases, with 19 bases between. The germline V gene has CDR1 LNHDA and CDR2 SQIVND (reference sequence). There are 16 residues in the CDR3. The CDR3 nucleotides read TGTGCCAGTAGTATTGGAGTGGAGACAGTATATACTGAAGCTTTCTTT. The encoded protein is CASSIGVETVYTEAFF.

Comment on this clone: One junction end disagrees with the germline gene, perhaps due to a read error. This chain connects TRBV6-2 or TRBV6-3 to TRBJ2-3; 9 bases line up with TRBD1. This CDR3 is 17 amino acids long. Germline V CDR1 and CDR2: MNHEY, SVGEGT. The CDR3 reads CASSLRSGTGSADTQYF. The CDR3 coding sequence is TGTGCCAGCAGTTTAAGATCCGGGACAGGGAGTGCAGACACGCAGTATTTT.

This clone was counted ten times or more. At one end, the junction sequence differs from germline, possibly due to a read error. The genes are TRBV11-3 and TRBJ2-1, with D perhaps matching TRBD1 (5 bases). This CDR3 spans 12 amino acids. Looked up from germline, CDR1 is SGHNT and CDR2 is YENEEA. CDR3 in amino acids: CAGSFRTNEQFF. The CDR3 nucleotides are TGTGCCGGCAGCTTTCGGACAAATGAGCAGTTCTTC. The full variable domain, with the rest looked up from reference TRBV11-3 and TRBJ2-1, is EAGVVQSPRYKIIEKKQPVAFWCNPISGHNTLYWYLQNLGQGPELLIRYENEEAVDDSQLPKDRFSAERLKGVDSTLKIQPAELGDSAVYLCAGSFRTNEQFFGPGTRLTVL.

About this clone itself: One junction end disagrees with the germline gene, perhaps due to a read error. The chain carries TRBV27 and TRBJ2-7; tentatively, D is TRBD2 (5 bases). CDR1 MNHEY and CDR2 SMNVEV come from the germline V gene (reference sequence). The CDR3 consists of 14 residues. CDR3 coding DNA: TGTGCCATCAGTCCCAGGACTTACTCCTACGAGCAGTACTTC. This gives the protein CAISPRTYSYEQYF.

This clone was observed a handful of times. V is TRBV19 and J is TRBJ1-6, with D perhaps TRBD1 (6 bases). Germline V gene lookup returns CDR1 LNHDA and CDR2 SQIVND (reference sequence). The CDR3 length is 15 residues. V was cut by 4 bases and J by 4 bases, with 11 bases left in between. CDR3 residues: CASSTRGQYNSPLHF. CDR3 DNA: TGTGCCAGTAGTACGCGAGGACAGTATAATTCACCCCTCCACTTT.

This clone was observed at least ten times. The chain recombines TRBV16 with TRBJ2-7, with a possible D match to TRBD2 (6 bases). The germline V and J ends were trimmed by 1 base and 5 bases, with 12 bases remaining between them. The CDR3 sequence is 14 residues long. From germline, CDR1 is KGHSY and CDR2 FQNENV. Written as DNA, the CDR3 is TGTGCCAGCAGCCAATTCTACGGAGGGCACGAGCAGTACTTC. As protein: CASSQFYGGHEQYF. The full variable domain, in which reference TRBV16 and TRBJ2-7 provide the parts outside the CDR3, is GEEVAQTPKHLVRGEGQKAKLYCAPIKGHSYVFWYQQVLKNEFKFLISFQNENVFDETGMPKERFSAKCLPNSPCSLEIQATKLEDSAVYFCASSQFYGGHEQYFGPGTRLTVT.

This clone appeared many times. The V gene is TRBV18, the J gene TRBJ1-4; D ambiguous. Trimming took 2 bases from V and 7 from J, leaving 8 bases between them. The CDR3 spans 13 residues. The germline gives CDR1 KGHSH, CDR2 LQKENI. The CDR3 DNA sequence: TGTGCCAGCTCACCAGGGGAGGGTGAAAAACTGTTTTTT. Protein product: CASSPGEGEKLFF. Based on the CDR3 plus reference TRBV18 and TRBJ1-4, the full variable domain is NAGVMQNPRHLVRRRGQEARLRCSPMKGHSHVYWYRQLPEEGLKFMVYLQKENIIDESGMPKERFSAEFPKEGPSILRIQQVVRGDSAAYFCASSPGEGEKLFFGSGTQLSVL.

The J gene is TRBJ2-1, the V gene TRBV5-1, with D perhaps TRBD2 (6 bases). CDR1 SGHRS and CDR2 YFSETQ come from the germline V gene. Trimming took 0 bases from V and 4 from J, leaving 11 bases between them. This CDR3 comprises 15 residues. The CDR3 loop reads CASSLDGDFYNEQFF. DNA for the CDR3: TGCGCCAGCAGCTTGGATGGGGACTTTTACAATGAGCAGTTCTTC.

The chain employs TRBV20-1 and TRBJ2-2; possible D gene TRBD2, 5 bases. V shed 0 bases and J shed 7 bases, with 9 bases lying between them. CDR3 length: 13 amino acids. From germline, CDR1 is DFQATT and CDR2 SNEGSKA (reference sequence). CDR3 residues: CSARELALGELFF. The CDR3 DNA is TGCAGTGCTAGAGAGCTAGCTCTCGGGGAGCTGTTTTTT.

This clone came up many times. This chain joins TRBV7-6 and TRBJ2-5; no clear D. This CDR3 region has 11 residues. Trimming left V 5 bases short and J 0 bases short, with 1 base between. Germline loops: CDR1 SGHVS, CDR2 FNYEAQ. This chain's CDR3 is CASSDQETQYF. The CDR3 region has the DNA TGTGCCAGCAGCGACCAAGAGACCCAGTACTTC.

This clone came up many times. This rearrangement joins TRBV28 to TRBJ1-2; D remains ambiguous. There are 13 residues in the CDR3. Looked up from germline, CDR1 is MDHEN and CDR2 is SYDVKM. V was cut by 7 bases and J by 4 bases, with 13 bases left in between. CDR3 amino acids: CASTRTISYGYTF. The DNA for the CDR3 is TGTGCCAGCACTCGGACGATCTCCTATGGCTACACCTTC.

This clone was recorded at least ten times. This chain connects TRBV14 to TRBJ1-1, with TRBD1 matching over 8 bases. Per the germline V gene, CDR1 is SGHDN and CDR2 is FVKESK. J gave up 8 bases and V 1 base, and 3 bases lay outside the gene matches. CDR3 size: 13 residues. The CDR3 sequence: CASSQGTGNEAFF. In DNA form, the CDR3 reads TGTGCCAGCAGCCAAGGGACAGGGAACGAAGCTTTCTTT.